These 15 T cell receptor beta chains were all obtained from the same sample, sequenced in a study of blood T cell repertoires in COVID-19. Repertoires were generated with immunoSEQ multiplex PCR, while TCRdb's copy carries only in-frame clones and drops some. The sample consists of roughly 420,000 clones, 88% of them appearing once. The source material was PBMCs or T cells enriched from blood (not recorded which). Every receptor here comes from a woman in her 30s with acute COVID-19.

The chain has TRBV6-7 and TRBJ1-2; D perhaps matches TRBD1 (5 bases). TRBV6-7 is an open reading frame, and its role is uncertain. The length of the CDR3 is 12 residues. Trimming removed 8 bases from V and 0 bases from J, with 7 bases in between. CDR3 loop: CASGQANYGYTF. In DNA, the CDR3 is TGTGCCAGCGGACAAGCTAACTATGGCTACACCTTC.

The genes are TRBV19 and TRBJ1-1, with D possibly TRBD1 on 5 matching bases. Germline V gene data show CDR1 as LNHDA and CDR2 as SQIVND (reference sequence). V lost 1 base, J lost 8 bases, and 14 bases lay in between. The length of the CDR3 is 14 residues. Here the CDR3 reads CASSIGLQAVEAFF. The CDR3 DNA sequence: TGTGCCAGTAGTATAGGATTACAGGCTGTAGAAGCTTTCTTT.

CDR3 sequence: CASSPVAGTGGLLAEKLFF. DNA for the CDR3: TGTGCCAGTAGCCCGGTAGCGGGGACAGGGGGCCTATTGGCTGAAAAACTGTTTTTT. The gene calls are TRBV19 and TRBJ1-4; 12 bases are a match to TRBD1. The CDR3 loop spans 19 amino acids. Germline V gives CDR1 LNHDA, CDR2 SQIVND (reference sequence). The V and J ends lost 6 bases and 7 bases, in that order; junction bases with no gene match: 18.

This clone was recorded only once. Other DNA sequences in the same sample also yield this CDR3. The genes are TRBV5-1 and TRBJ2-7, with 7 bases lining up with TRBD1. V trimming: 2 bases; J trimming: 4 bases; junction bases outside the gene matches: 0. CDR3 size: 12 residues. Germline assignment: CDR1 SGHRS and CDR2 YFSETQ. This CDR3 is CASSLQGYEQYF. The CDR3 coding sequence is TGCGCCAGCAGCTTACAGGGGTACGAGCAGTACTTC.

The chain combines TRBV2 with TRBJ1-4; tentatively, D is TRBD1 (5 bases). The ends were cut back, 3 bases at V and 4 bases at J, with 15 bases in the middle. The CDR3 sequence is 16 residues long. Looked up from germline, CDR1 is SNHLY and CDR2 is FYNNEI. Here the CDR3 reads CASSDFQGRGNEKLFF. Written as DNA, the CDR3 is TGTGCCAGCAGTGATTTTCAGGGTCGCGGTAATGAAAAACTGTTTTTT.

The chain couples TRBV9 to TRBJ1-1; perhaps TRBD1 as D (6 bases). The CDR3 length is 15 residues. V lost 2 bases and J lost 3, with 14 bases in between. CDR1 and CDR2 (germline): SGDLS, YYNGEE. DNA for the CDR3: TGTGCCAGCAGCGTCGCGGAACAGGGCGACACTGAAGCTTTCTTT. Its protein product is CASSVAEQGDTEAFF. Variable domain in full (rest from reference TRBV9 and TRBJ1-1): DSGVTQTPKHLITATGQRVTLRCSPRSGDLSVYWYQQSLDQGLQFLIQYYNGEERAKGNILERFSAQQFPDLHSELNLSSLELGDSALYFCASSVAEQGDTEAFFGQGTRLTVV.

CDR3 DNA sequence: TGTGCCAGCAGCCAGGGACTAGCGGGGGGCAGTGAGCAGTTCTTC. It yields the protein CASSQGLAGGSEQFF. This chain connects TRBV6-5 to TRBJ2-1; 15 bases line up with TRBD2. Trimming cost V 6 bases and J 9 bases; bases outside gene matches: 6. This CDR3 has 15 amino acids. Germline CDR1 MNHEY, CDR2 SVGAGI.

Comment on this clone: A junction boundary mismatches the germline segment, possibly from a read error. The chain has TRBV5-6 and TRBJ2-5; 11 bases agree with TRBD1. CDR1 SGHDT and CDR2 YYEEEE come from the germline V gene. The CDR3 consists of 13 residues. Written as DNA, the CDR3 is TGTGCCAGCAGCTTGCCACGGGAGGGACAGGGGGACTTC. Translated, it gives CASSLPREGQGDF. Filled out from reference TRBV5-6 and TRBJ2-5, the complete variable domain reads DAGVTQSPTHLIKTRGQQVTLRCSPKSGHDTVSWYQQALGQGPQFIFQYYEEEERQRGNFPDRFSGHQFPNYSSELNVNALLLGDSALYLCASSLPREGQGDFGPGTRLLVL.

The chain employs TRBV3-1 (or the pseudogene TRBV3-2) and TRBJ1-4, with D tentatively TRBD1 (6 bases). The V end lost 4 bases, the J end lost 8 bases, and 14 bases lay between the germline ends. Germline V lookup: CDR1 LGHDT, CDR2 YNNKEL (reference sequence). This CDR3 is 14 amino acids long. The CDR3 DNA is TGTGCCAGCAGCCCGCGAGGGGGACGGGAAAAACTGTTTTTT. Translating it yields CASSPRGGREKLFF.

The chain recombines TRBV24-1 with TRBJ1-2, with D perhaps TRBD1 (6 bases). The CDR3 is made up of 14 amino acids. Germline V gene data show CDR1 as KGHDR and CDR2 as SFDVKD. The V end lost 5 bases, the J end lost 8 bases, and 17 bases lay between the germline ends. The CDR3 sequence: CATSARQESRGYTF. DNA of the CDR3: TGTGCCACCAGTGCCCGACAGGAATCGAGGGGCTACACCTTC.

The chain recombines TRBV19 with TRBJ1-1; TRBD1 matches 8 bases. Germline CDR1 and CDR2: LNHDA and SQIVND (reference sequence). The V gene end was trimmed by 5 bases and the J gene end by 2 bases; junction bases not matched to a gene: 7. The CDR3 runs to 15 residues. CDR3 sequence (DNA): TGTGCCAGTAGTCCCGTGGACAGGGTCAACACTGAAGCTTTCTTT. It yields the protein CASSPVDRVNTEAFF.

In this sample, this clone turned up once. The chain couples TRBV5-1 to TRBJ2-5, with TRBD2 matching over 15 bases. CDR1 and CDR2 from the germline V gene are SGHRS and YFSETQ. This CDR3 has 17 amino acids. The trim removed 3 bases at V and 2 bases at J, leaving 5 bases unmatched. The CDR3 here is CASSSGLAGGRQETQYF. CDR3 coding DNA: TGCGCCAGCAGCTCCGGACTAGCGGGGGGGCGACAAGAGACCCAGTACTTC.

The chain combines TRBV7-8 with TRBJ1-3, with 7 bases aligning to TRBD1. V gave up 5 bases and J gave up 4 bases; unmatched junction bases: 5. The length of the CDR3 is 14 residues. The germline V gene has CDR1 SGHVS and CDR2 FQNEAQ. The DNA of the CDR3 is TGTGCCAGCAGCGTTCCGGGACAGGGAAACACCATATATTTT. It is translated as CASSVPGQGNTIYF. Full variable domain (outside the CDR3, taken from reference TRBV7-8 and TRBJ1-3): GAGVSQSPRYKVAKRGQDVALRCDPISGHVSLFWYQQALGQGPEFLTYFQNEAQLDKSGLPSDRFFAERPEGSVSTLKIQRTQQEDSAVYLCASSVPGQGNTIYFGEGSWLTVV.

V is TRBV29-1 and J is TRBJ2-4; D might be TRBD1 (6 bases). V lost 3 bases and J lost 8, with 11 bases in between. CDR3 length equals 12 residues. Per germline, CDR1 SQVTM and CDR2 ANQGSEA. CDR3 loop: CSVDKGDDIQYF. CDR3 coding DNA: TGCAGCGTTGACAAGGGGGATGACATTCAGTACTTC.

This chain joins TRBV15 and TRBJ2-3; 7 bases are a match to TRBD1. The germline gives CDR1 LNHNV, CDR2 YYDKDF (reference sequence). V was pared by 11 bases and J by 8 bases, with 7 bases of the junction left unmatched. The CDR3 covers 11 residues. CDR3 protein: CALDRLGTQYF. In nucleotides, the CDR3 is TGTGCCCTGGACAGGTTGGGTACGCAGTATTTT.